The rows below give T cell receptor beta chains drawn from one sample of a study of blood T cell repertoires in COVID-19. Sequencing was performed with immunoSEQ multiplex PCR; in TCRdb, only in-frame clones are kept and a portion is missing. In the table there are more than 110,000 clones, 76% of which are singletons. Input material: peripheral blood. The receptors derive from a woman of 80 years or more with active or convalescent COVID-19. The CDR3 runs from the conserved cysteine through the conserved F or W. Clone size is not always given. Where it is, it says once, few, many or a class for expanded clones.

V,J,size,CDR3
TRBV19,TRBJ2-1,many,CASSMIAGGRNEQFF
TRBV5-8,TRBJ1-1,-,CASSTTQGTEAFF
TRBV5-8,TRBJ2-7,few,CASRPRLTYEQYF
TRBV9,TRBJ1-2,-,CASSDTKSGASSHGYTF
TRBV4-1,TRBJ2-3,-,CASSHGLAGTDTQYF
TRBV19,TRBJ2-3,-,CASSSRSRTDTQYF
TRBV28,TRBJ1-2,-,CASSLIGPGIGYTF
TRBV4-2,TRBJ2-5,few,CASSQGSEGEETQYF
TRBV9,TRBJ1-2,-,CASSAHWGPSYGYTF
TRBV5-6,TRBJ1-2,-,CASTFGVGQGYGYTF
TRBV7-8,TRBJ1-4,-,CASSKDRGRGEKLFF
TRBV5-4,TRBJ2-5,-,CASSTRTSGVATQYF
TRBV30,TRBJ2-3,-,CAWGRVDTQYF
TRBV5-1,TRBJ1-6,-,CASSLEQGRRSPLHF
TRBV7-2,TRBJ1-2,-,CASSLVRDRGRGYTF
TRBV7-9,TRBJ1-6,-,CASSADPAGSPLHF
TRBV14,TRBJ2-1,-,CASSQDLGLGGNEQFF
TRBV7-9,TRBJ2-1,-,CASSFYGLAVSSYNEQFF
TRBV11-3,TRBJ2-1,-,CASSHRTGFYNEQFF
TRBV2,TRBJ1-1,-,CASSEAWATGAFF
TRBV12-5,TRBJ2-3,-,CASGLIRTSGSTDTQYF
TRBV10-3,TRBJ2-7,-,CAYRAGDGYEQYF
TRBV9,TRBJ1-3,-,CASSARQGLSGNTIYF
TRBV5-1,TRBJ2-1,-,CASSLASGGPNEQFF
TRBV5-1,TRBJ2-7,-,CASSTRTGTVGEQYF
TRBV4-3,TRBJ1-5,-,CASSQEPDTYSNQPQHF
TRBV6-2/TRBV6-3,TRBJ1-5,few,CASSPRPHGTINQPQHF
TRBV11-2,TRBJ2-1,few,CASSSTENNEQFF
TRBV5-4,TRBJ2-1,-,CASLSGGPYNEQFF
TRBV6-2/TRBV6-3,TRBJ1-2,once,CASSYSSTANYGYTF
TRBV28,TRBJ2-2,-,CASSLFRFRRDRDVTGELFF
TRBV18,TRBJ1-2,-,CASSPVEDGYTF
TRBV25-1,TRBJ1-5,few,CASGETGGSQPQHF
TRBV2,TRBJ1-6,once,CASSDPPNSPLHF
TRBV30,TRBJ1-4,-,CAWSRGGATNEKLFF
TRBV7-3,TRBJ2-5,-,CASSANSGRGETQYF
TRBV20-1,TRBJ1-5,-,CSASRGDNQPQHF
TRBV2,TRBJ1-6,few,CASRTRNSYNSPLHF
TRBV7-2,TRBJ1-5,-,CASSFRPRGQPQHF
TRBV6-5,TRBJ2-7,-,CASSYQFRQALYEQYF
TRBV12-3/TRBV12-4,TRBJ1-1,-,CASSRTQNTEAFF
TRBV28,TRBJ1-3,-,CASSNYFETGMAAGNTIYF
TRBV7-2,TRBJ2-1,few,CASSLGSRYNEQFF
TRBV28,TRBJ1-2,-,CASRGQLYGYTF
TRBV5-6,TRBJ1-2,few,CASRFAGTGGLQSGYTF
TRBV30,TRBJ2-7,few,CAWTSGQGAYEQYF
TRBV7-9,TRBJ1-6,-,CASSARENNSPLHF
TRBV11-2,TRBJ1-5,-,CASSPDGVQPQHF
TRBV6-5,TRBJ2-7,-,CASSRFRGYEQYF